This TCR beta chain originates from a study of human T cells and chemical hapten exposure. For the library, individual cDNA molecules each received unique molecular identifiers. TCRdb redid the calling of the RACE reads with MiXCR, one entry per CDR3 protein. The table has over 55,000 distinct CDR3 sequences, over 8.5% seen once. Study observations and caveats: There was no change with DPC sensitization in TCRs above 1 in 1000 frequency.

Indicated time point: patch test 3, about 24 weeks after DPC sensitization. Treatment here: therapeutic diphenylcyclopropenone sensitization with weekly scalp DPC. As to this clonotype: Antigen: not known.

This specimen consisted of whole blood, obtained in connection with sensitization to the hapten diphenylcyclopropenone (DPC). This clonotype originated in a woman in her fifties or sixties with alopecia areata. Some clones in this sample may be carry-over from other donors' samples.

This CDR3 is CASSRGENTGELFF. The CDR3 nucleotides are TGTGCCAGCAGCAGGGGCGAGAACACCGGGGAGCTGTTTTTT. This sequence joins TRBV2 and TRBJ2-2; perhaps TRBD1 as D (6 bases). The CDR3 is 14 amino acids. Trimming pared 6 bases from V and 1 base from J, leaving 9 bases between. The germline V gene encodes CDR1 SNHLY and CDR2 FYNNEI.